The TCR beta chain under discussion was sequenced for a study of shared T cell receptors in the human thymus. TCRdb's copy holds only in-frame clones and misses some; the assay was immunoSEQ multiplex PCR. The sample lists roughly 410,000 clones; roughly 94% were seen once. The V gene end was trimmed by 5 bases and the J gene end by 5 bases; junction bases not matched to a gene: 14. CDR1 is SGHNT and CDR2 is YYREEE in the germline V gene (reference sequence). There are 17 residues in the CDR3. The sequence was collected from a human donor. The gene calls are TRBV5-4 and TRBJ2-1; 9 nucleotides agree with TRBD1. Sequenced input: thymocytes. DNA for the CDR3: TGTGCCAGCAGTGTTACAGGGGGCCGTCGGCCCAACAATGAGCAGTTCTTC. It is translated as CASSVTGGRRPNNEQFF.